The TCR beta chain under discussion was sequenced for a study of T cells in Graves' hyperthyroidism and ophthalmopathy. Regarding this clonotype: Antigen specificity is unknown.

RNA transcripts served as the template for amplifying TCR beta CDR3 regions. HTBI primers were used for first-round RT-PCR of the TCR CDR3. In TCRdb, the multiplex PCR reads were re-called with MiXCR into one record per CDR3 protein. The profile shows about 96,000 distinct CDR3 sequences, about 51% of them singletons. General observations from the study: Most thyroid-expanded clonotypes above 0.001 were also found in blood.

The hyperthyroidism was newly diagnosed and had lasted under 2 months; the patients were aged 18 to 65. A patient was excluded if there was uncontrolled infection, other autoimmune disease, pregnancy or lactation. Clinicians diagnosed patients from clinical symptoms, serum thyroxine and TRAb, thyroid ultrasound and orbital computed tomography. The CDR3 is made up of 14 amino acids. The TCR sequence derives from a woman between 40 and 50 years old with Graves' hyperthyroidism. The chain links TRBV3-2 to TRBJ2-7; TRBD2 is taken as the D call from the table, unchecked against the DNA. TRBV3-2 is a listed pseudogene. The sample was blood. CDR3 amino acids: CAGSPKRVSYEQYF. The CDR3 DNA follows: TGTGCCGGCAGCCCTAAGCGGGTCTCCTACGAGCAGTACTTC.